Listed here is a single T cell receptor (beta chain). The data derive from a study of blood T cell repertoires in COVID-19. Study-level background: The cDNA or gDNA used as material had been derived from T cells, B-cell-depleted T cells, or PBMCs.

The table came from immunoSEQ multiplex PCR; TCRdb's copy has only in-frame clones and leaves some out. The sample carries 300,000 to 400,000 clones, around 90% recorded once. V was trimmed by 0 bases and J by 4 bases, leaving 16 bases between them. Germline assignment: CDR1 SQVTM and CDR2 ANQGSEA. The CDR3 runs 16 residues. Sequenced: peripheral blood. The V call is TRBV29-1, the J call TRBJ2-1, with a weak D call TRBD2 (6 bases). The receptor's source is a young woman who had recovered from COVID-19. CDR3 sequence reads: CSVEDRPGLRYNEQFF. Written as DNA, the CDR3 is TGCAGCGTTGAAGATAGGCCGGGACTCCGTTACAATGAGCAGTTCTTC.